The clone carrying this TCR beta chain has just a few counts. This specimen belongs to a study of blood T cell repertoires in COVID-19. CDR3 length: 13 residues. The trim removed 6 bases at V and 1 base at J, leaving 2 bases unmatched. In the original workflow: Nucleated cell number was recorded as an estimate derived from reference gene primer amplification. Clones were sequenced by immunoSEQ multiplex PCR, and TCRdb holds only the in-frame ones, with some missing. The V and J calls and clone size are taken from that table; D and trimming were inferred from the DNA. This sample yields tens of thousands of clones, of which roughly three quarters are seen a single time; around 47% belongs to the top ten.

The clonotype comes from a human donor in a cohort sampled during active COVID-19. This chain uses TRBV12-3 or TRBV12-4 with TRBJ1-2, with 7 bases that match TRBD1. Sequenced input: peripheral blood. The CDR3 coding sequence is TGTGCCAGCAGCGACAGGGATAACTATGGCTACACCTTC. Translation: CASSDRDNYGYTF.